This paragraph covers one T cell receptor beta chain sequence. These data belong to a study of T cells in Graves' hyperthyroidism and ophthalmopathy. RNA transcripts provided the source from which TCR beta CDR3 regions were amplified. HTBI primers were the set used in a first-round RT-PCR of the TCR CDR3. TCRdb re-derived calls from the multiplex PCR reads in MiXCR, one entry per CDR3 protein. The sample lists about 420,000 distinct CDR3 sequences; less than 20% were seen once. Per the germline V gene, CDR1 is SGHTA and CDR2 is FQGNSA. The CDR3 is made up of 13 amino acids. The V end lost 3 bases, the J end lost 8 bases, and 11 bases lay between the germline ends.

The specimen was blood. The chain uses TRBV7-2 and TRBJ1-3; D is undetermined. This sequence was found in a young woman with Graves' hyperthyroidism. The CDR3 loop reads CASSFSNQDTIYF. The CDR3 DNA sequence: TGTGCCAGCAGCTTTTCCAACCAGGACACCATATATTTT. The variable domain in full, with the rest retrieved from reference TRBV7-2 and TRBJ1-3, is GAGVSQSPSNKVTEKGKDVELRCDPISGHTALYWYRQSLGQGLEFLIYFQGNSAPDKSGLPSDRFSAERTGGSVSTLTIQRTQQEDSAVYLCASSFSNQDTIYFGEGSWLTVV.